The 23 T cell receptor beta chains reported below all come from one sample, sequenced in a study of T cells expressing NK-cell markers. TCRdb re-analyzed the 5' RACE reads; it lists each CDR3 protein once, without DNA. The specimen's table records 500,000 to 700,000 distinct CDR3 sequences. Specimen: blood T cells: a sorted CD56 or NKG2C T cell subset, CD4+ or CD8+ T cells, or bulk PBMC T cells (not recorded which). Receptor source: a man between 18 and 35 years old in good health.

CDR3: CASSFYAGGADTQYF. The chain joins TRBV12-3 or TRBV12-4 to TRBJ2-3; TCRdb outputs TRBD1, but without DNA this stays unchecked. The CDR3 sequence is 15 residues long.

V is TRBV7-7 and J is TRBJ2-5; the TRBD2 assignment by TCRdb is unverifiable without DNA. This CDR3 comprises 15 residues. Germline V gene sequence: CDR1 SSHAT, CDR2 FNYEAQ (reference sequence). This CDR3 is CASSLEVAAFETQYF.

The J gene is TRBJ1-5, the V gene TRBV7-6. The CDR3 is 13 amino acids. The germline V gene has CDR1 SGHVS and CDR2 FNYEAQ. CDR3 loop: CASSLEIGQPQHF.

The chain employs TRBV14 and TRBJ2-7; TCRdb's assignment of TRBD1 cannot be checked, as there is no DNA. Germline loops: CDR1 SGHDN, CDR2 FVKESK. The CDR3 totals 16 residues. The CDR3 region is CASSQDLTGTGGQQYF.

V and J are TRBV20-1 and TRBJ2-1; with no DNA, the TCRdb D assignment of TRBD2 cannot be verified. The CDR3 runs 14 residues. Germline loops: CDR1 DFQATT, CDR2 SNEGSKA (reference sequence). The CDR3 reads CSARTSGGSNEQFF.

The chain employs TRBV4-1 and TRBJ2-7. The CDR3 has 14 amino acids. Per the germline V gene, CDR1 is MGHRA and CDR2 is YSYEKL. The CDR3 region is CASSQGGTLDEQYF.

The chain couples TRBV7-9 to TRBJ2-2; the D call of TRBD1 rests on TCRdb alone, since no DNA is present to check it. CDR1 is SEHNR and CDR2 is FQNEAQ in the germline V gene (reference sequence). This CDR3 has 14 amino acids. The chain's CDR3 is CASSSSRGAGELFF.

The chain has TRBV29-1 and TRBJ1-1; TCRdb calls TRBD1, which cannot be checked without DNA. Germline values: CDR1 SQVTM, CDR2 ANQGSEA. There are 13 residues in the CDR3. The CDR3 sequence: CSVELWTATEAFF.

The V call is TRBV3-1, the J call TRBJ2-1; TCRdb gives TRBD1 as the D gene, but with no DNA this cannot be confirmed. The CDR3 runs 15 residues. Germline loops: CDR1 LGHDT, CDR2 YNNKEL (reference sequence). CDR3: CASSPTGESYNEQFF.

The chain links TRBV3-1 to TRBJ2-7. CDR1 LGHDT and CDR2 YNNKEL come from the germline V gene (reference sequence). The CDR3 runs to 12 residues. CDR3 amino acids: CASSRVPYEQYF.

The chain has TRBV11-1 and TRBJ2-7; no DNA is available, so the TRBD2 call from TCRdb remains unchecked. CDR1 SGHAT and CDR2 FQDESV come from the germline V gene (reference sequence). The CDR3 loop spans 18 amino acids. The CDR3: CASSLPPPGGPYYYEQYF.

The genes are TRBV5-1 and TRBJ2-1; the D call of TRBD2 rests on TCRdb alone, since no DNA is present to check it. The CDR3 is made up of 14 amino acids. The germline gives CDR1 SGHRS, CDR2 YFSETQ. The CDR3 loop is CASSSAGGYNEQFF.

The chain carries TRBV5-1 and TRBJ2-2; TCRdb indicates TRBD2, and absent DNA this call remains unverified. Germline CDR1 reads SGHRS; CDR2 reads YFSETQ. The CDR3 is 15 amino acids. The CDR3 is CASSDLGTSPGELFF.

The chain employs TRBV6-2 or TRBV6-3 and TRBJ2-7; TCRdb reports TRBD1, a call that lacks DNA to check it against. CDR1 is MNHEY and CDR2 is SVGEGT in the germline V gene. This CDR3 is 13 amino acids long. Here the CDR3 reads CASSYPTGTEQYF.

The chain uses TRBV20-1 and TRBJ2-1; TCRdb reports TRBD2, a call that lacks DNA to check it against. This CDR3 spans 15 amino acids. CDR1 and CDR2 from the germline V gene are DFQATT and SNEGSKA (reference sequence). CDR3: CSAAGVLAGYNEQFF.

The V gene is TRBV12-3 or TRBV12-4, the J gene TRBJ2-4; TCRdb reports TRBD1, a call that lacks DNA to check it against. The CDR3 extends over 16 amino acids. CDR3 protein: CASSSPTGGEGNIQYF.

The chain carries TRBV20-1 and TRBJ2-2. The CDR3 loop spans 13 amino acids. Germline assignment: CDR1 DFQATT and CDR2 SNEGSKA (reference sequence). CDR3 amino acids: CSARVPETGELFF.

The CDR3 loop reads CASSYGGGTGELFF. This rearrangement joins TRBV6-5 to TRBJ2-2; absent DNA, TCRdb's TRBD1 call cannot be checked. Germline V lookup: CDR1 MNHEY, CDR2 SVGAGI. CDR3 size: 14 residues.

V and J are TRBV7-2 and TRBJ2-2. The V gene's germline CDR1 is SGHTA and CDR2 FQGNSA. The CDR3 has 17 residues. The CDR3 spells CASSLTISGGNHGELFF. The variable domain in full, with the rest retrieved from reference TRBV7-2 and TRBJ2-2, is GAGVSQSPSNKVTEKGKDVELRCDPISGHTALYWYRQSLGQGLEFLIYFQGNSAPDKSGLPSDRFSAERTGGSVSTLTIQRTQQEDSAVYLCASSLTISGGNHGELFFGEGSRLTVL.

The chain carries TRBV6-2 or TRBV6-3 and TRBJ2-1; the D gene TCRdb calls, TRBD2, cannot be checked with no DNA. The germline V gene has CDR1 MNHEY and CDR2 SVGEGT. The CDR3 contains 16 residues. CDR3 region: CASSPWTSGRDNEQFF.

This rearrangement joins TRBV15 to TRBJ1-4. The germline V gene encodes CDR1 LNHNV and CDR2 YYDKDF (reference sequence). The CDR3 is 15 residues long. CDR3 amino acids: CATSRVGSYNEKLFF.

The genes are TRBV7-9 and TRBJ2-3; absent DNA, TCRdb's TRBD1 call cannot be checked. Germline V CDR1 and CDR2: SEHNR, FQNEAQ (reference sequence). This CDR3 has 16 amino acids. The CDR3: CASNPLWTGSTDTQYF.

The J gene is TRBJ2-1, the V gene TRBV29-1; as DNA is missing, the TRBD2 call by TCRdb cannot be tested. Germline assignment: CDR1 SQVTM and CDR2 ANQGSEA. The CDR3 contains 14 residues. The CDR3 loop is CSGIELASSNEQFF.